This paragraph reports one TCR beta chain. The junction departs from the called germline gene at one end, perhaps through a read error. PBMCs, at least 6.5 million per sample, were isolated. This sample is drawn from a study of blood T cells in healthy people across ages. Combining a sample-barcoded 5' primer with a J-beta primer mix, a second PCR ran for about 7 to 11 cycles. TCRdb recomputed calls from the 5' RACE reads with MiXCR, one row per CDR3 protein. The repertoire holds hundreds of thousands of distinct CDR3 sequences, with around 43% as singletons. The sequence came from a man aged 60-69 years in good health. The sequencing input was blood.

The CDR3 region has the DNA TGTGCCAGCAGCCAAACTACAGCATTCAACTACGAGCAGTACTTT. It is translated as CASSQTTAFNYEQYF. The chain carries TRBV14 and TRBJ2-7; D is uncertain. Looked up from germline, CDR1 is SGHDN and CDR2 is FVKESK. The CDR3 has 15 amino acids.